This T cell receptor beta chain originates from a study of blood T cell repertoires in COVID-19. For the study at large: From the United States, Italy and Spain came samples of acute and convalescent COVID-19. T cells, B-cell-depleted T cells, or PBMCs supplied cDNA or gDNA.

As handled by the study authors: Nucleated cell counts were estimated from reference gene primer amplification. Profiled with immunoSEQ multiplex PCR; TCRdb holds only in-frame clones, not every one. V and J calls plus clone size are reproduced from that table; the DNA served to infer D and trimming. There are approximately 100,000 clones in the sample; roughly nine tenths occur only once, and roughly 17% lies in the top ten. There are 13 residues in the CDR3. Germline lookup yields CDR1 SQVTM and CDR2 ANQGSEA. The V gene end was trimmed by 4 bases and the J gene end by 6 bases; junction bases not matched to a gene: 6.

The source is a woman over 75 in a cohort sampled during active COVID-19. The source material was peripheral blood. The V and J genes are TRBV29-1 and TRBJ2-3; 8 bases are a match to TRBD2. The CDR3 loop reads CSVGGGNYDTQYF. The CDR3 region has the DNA TGCAGCGTTGGCGGGGGGAATTACGATACGCAGTATTTT.